One TCR beta chain is described in this entry. Its antigen is undetermined. This sample was taken from a study of cytomegalovirus exposure and HLA in healthy donors. Study-level findings and limits: Associated with cytomegalovirus, according to the listing, were 150 to 200 TCR beta chains. Later analysis suggested links between common viral pathogens and several top significant clusters.

Researchers ran the PCR with 60 Vbeta and 13 Jbeta primers. Sequenced by immunoSEQ multiplex PCR; TCRdb stores in-frame clones only, minus some. The table lists 140,000 to 150,000 clones, approximately 80% of them singletons, with less than 3% in the top ten. V gave up 0 bases and J gave up 6 bases; unmatched junction bases: 1. The CDR3 is made up of 13 amino acids. Germline assignment: CDR1 SGDLS and CDR2 YYNGEE. Material for sequencing was PBMCs. This TCR came from a female donor in good health and CMV-seronegative. This chain links TRBV9 with TRBJ1-1; 8 bases fit TRBD1. The CDR3 nucleotides are TGTGCCAGCAGCGTAGCGACAGGGGCTGAAGCTTTCTTT. As protein: CASSVATGAEAFF.